This T cell receptor beta chain was identified during a study of tumor-infiltrating lymphocytes in primary liver carcinoma (dated by TCRdb to between 2016 and 2019). Describing the broader study: Of the five patients (three men and two women, aged 30 to 69 years), four had hepatocellular carcinoma and one had combined HCC and intrahepatic cholangiocarcinoma. Technical replicate repertoires showed high reproducibility, with mean shared-clone rates near 0.89 and correlation coefficients above 0.98. The study combined TCRbeta repertoire sequencing, expression microarrays and whole-exome sequencing across five regions of each liver tumor, with adjacent normal tissue and blood. The tumors of the five patients were staged as T1-T3 N0M0, with maximum diameters ranging from roughly 4.2 to 10 cm. A total of roughly 35 specimens from 5 patients went through TCRbeta repertoire sequencing, namely 25 tumor regions, 5 adjacent noncancerous liver tissues and 5 peripheral blood samples. Samples yielded roughly 3.5 to 7.13 million productive TCRbeta reads; read depth did not differ significantly between tissue types. Agilent mRNA microarray profiling was performed on the 20 to 25 tumor region samples to relate TCRbeta repertoire diversity to the local molecular phenotype. What the research found in general, with its limitations: The study included only five patients, and the authors note findings should be validated in a larger study. Because the samples were bulk and unsorted, CD4+ and CD8+ T cell repertoires could not be compared. Only the TCR beta chain was sequenced, which likely underestimates true repertoire diversity because unpaired alpha chains were not captured. Only roughly 7-24% of top clones appeared in all five regions of a tumor, which suggests that tumor-infiltrating T cells are spatially heterogeneous. Consistent with antigen-driven expansion, pairs of tumor regions showed higher repertoire overlap (mean roughly 36%) than either tumor-adjacent pairs (around 17%) or tumor-blood pairs (about 14%). The top 250 clones made up a significantly larger repertoire fraction in tumors than in blood (p = 0.039).

Using a constant-region primer and ProtoScript II reverse transcriptase, TCRbeta-specific cDNA was reverse-transcribed from about 540 ng total RNA. Three nested multiplex PCR rounds, following a slightly modified ARM-PCR procedure, were used to build the TCRbeta libraries. Multiplex TRBV1-TRBV30 forward primers and a Cbeta reverse primer were used in the first two PCR rounds, each of which was run for around 9 cycles. A final 25-cycle PCR with Deep VentR polymerase added sample barcodes and Illumina adapters. Before sequencing, amplicons of 200-500 bp were purified from gel using a QIAquick gel extraction kit. An Illumina HiSeq 2500 was used to sequence the TCRbeta amplicons with 250-bp paired-end reads. In the authors' own workflow: To recover full CDR3 sequences, reads were quality-trimmed using Trimmomatic v0.33 and paired reads were then merged using FLASH v1.2.11. MiGEC v1.2.1b assigned V, D and J germline segments to the rearranged TCRbeta sequences. VDJtools v1.0.0 computed clonotype statistics and Shannon-Wiener diversity indices. To reduce sampling bias, subsequent analyses other than the diversity analysis used only the 250 most abundant clonotypes in each sample. TCRdb took the public reads, trimmed them with fastp at Q25, ran MiXCR for clone calling and kept in-frame beta chains. Entries that share a CDR3 protein sequence are merged under the most common genes and DNA. The V and J calls come from TCRdb's annotation, not from the publication. Here the sample has under 85,000 distinct CDR3 sequences; 72% occur a single time. Together, the top ten hold roughly 19% of the sample.

CDR1 is given as KGHSH and CDR2 as LQKENI, both from the germline V gene. The CDR3 comprises 16 residues, both ends counted. This entry keeps only the CDR3 DNA: 48 bases, framed from base 1. Worth noting for this clonotype: What antigen it recognizes has not been identified. The CDR3 end shows no conserved phenylalanine or tryptophan, and so a read error is likely.

Without any cell sorting, total RNA and DNA were extracted together from roughly 21-30 mg of bulk tissue using the AllPrep DNA/RNA mini kit. Roughly five patients with histopathologically diagnosed primary liver carcinoma underwent surgical resection in China between November 2015 and March 2016. Chronic HBV infection was present in the patients, and the patients were treatment-naive at sampling. Each tumor was sampled at five spatially separated regions: the superior, inferior, left-lateral and right-lateral poles and the tumor centre. Histological examination found more than 80% viable tumor cells in every tumor sample. Fresh tumor and adjacent tissue pieces were bisected, with one half stored in RNAlater at -80 degrees C and the other half sent for histology.

The chain is made from TRBV18 and TRBJ2-7, and the D gene may be TRBD2, 6 bases matching. This receptor was identified in a man aged 35 to 55 with primary liver carcinoma and hepatitis B virus infection. Material for sequencing was liver tumor tissue from sampling region 1. The sample's cell subset or site, from its label and the paper: tumor region T1, superior pole. The CDR3 region has the sequence CAGSPKNSGNSYEQYY. Read as DNA, the sequence is TGTGCCGGCTCACCGAAGAATAGCGGTAACTCCTACGAGCAGTACTAC.